Presented here are 28 T cell receptor beta chains from one specimen sequenced in a study of T cell responses to AZD1222 COVID-19 vaccine (dated by TCRdb to about 2021). Sample time point, as interpreted from the label and publication: about 28 days (+/-7) after the second vaccine dose. The receptor library was made with the immunoSEQ multiplex PCR assay. Entries here come from immuneACCESS through TCRdb and include only in-frame sequences with V and J called. Some clones fail to appear in such tables; in the studies checked, an unresolved V gene covers under half of the shortfall, and the cause of the remainder is unknown. This sample is represented by around 58,000 clones; more than 70% of them were singletons. The leading ten clones occupy roughly 15% of the sample. The material sequenced was peripheral blood, taken 28 days after the second AZD1222 dose. These receptors were obtained from an adult who received the AZD1222 COVID-19 vaccine.

The chain is built from TRBV19 and TRBJ1-5, with 7 bases identical to TRBD1. The ends lost 9 bases at V and 3 bases at J; junction bases unmatched: 17. The CDR3 runs to 17 residues. Germline V CDR1 and CDR2: LNHDA, SQIVND (reference sequence). The DNA of the CDR3 is TGTGCCAGCCTGGGGACAGTGGGTCCTTTTAACAATCAGCCCCAGCATTTT. Protein product: CASLGTVGPFNNQPQHF.

This clone was counted only a few times. The chain combines TRBV19 with TRBJ1-6; D is uncertain. The germline V gene encodes CDR1 LNHDA and CDR2 SQIVND (reference sequence). Trimming removed 4 bases from V and 6 bases from J, with 7 bases in between. The CDR3 contains 13 residues. CDR3 sequence: CASSTQFNSPLHF. The DNA of the CDR3 is TGTGCCAGTAGTACTCAGTTTAATTCACCCCTCCACTTT.

The J gene is TRBJ2-2, the V gene TRBV19; 8 bases align to TRBD1. V shed 8 bases and J 3 bases; nucleotides not matched to a gene: 5. The CDR3 extends over 14 amino acids. Germline assignment: CDR1 LNHDA and CDR2 SQIVND (reference sequence). The CDR3 nucleotides are TGTGCCAGTTCGATGGGACAGGACACCGGGGAGCTGTTTTTT. Encoded protein: CASSMGQDTGELFF. Full variable domain (rest looked up from reference TRBV19 and TRBJ2-2): DGGITQSPKYLFRKEGQNVTLSCEQNLNHDAMYWYRQDPGQGLRLIYYSQIVNDFQKGDIAEGYSVSREKKESFPLTVTSAQKNPTAFYLCASSMGQDTGELFFGEGSRLTVL.

In its sample, this clone was seen once. The gene calls are TRBV3-1 (or the pseudogene TRBV3-2) and TRBJ2-2; 9 bases are shared with TRBD1. CDR1 and CDR2 (germline): LGHDT, YNNKEL (reference sequence). CDR3 length equals 14 residues. V dropped 6 bases and J dropped 5; count of bases not matched to a gene: 4. CDR3 DNA sequence: TGTGCCAGCAGGCAGACAGGGGGGACCGGGGAGCTGTTTTTT. This sequence encodes CASRQTGGTGELFF.

This sequence joins TRBV30 and TRBJ1-3; D not resolved. CDR1 is GTSNPN and CDR2 is SVGIG in the germline V gene (reference sequence). The CDR3 sequence is 11 residues long. V was trimmed by 5 bases and J by 8 bases, leaving 10 bases between them. The CDR3 bases are TGTGCCTGGGTGGGTCCGTACACCATATATTTT. Amino acids: CAWVGPYTIYF.

The chain is built from TRBV6-2 or TRBV6-3 and TRBJ1-5, with D perhaps TRBD1 (6 bases). Trimming stripped 0 bases from V and 3 bases from J, with 9 bases between. The CDR3 runs to 15 residues. Per the germline V gene, CDR1 is MNHEY and CDR2 is SVGEGT. The chain's CDR3 is CASSYSGGNNQPQHF. The CDR3 bases are TGTGCCAGCAGTTACTCAGGGGGTAACAATCAGCCCCAGCATTTT.

The chain uses TRBV28 and TRBJ2-3, with D possibly matching TRBD1 (7 bases). Germline V gene lookup returns CDR1 MDHEN and CDR2 SYDVKM. The CDR3 contains 15 residues. The V and J ends lost 4 bases and 2 bases respectively, with 13 bases between them. CDR3 residues: CASSSPGGNTDTQYF. CDR3 in DNA: TGTGCCAGCAGTTCCCCAGGGGGGAACACAGATACGCAGTATTTT.

The chain has TRBV5-6 and TRBJ1-3; D remains ambiguous. In germline, CDR1 is SGHDT, CDR2 YYEEEE. Trimming stripped 2 bases from V and 0 bases from J, with 3 bases between. This CDR3 is 13 amino acids long. The CDR3 loop reads CASSLVSGNTIYF. The CDR3 bases are TGTGCCAGCAGCTTAGTCTCTGGAAACACCATATATTTT.

This clone has a single count. The V and J genes are TRBV27 and TRBJ2-1; 9 bases map to TRBD2. J was trimmed by 2 bases and V by 3 bases; bases with no gene match: 5. The V gene's germline CDR1 is MNHEY and CDR2 SMNVEV (reference sequence). CDR3 length equals 16 residues. The CDR3 is CASSFGGLATYNEQFF. DNA of the CDR3: TGTGCCAGCAGTTTCGGAGGACTAGCGACCTACAATGAGCAGTTCTTC.

This sequence joins TRBV12-3 or TRBV12-4 and TRBJ2-1; D is perhaps TRBD1 or TRBD2 (5 bases each). The CDR3 extends over 13 amino acids. The V gene lost 3 bases and the J gene lost 10 bases, with 13 bases spanning the gap. The CDR3 spells CASSLGPLVEQFF. The DNA for the CDR3 is TGTGCCAGCAGTTTGGGACCCCTCGTCGAGCAGTTCTTC.

The rearrangement uses TRBV4-1 and TRBJ2-1; 8 bases align to TRBD2. Losses at the gene ends were 4 bases for V and 5 bases for J; bases not matched to a gene: 7. In germline, CDR1 is MGHRA, CDR2 YSYEKL. The CDR3 sequence is 15 residues long. The CDR3 DNA reads TGCGCCAGCAGCCGGGTTAGCGGGATTAACAATGAGCAGTTCTTC. Protein sequence: CASSRVSGINNEQFF.

The chain has TRBV5-1 and TRBJ1-1; TRBD1 might be the D (6 bases). Looked up from germline, CDR1 is SGHRS and CDR2 is YFSETQ. V was clipped by 7 bases and J by 2 bases, with 15 bases between them. CDR3 length: 14 residues. The CDR3 is CASQGGARNTEAFF. For the CDR3, the DNA is TGCGCCAGCCAAGGGGGGGCAAGAAACACTGAAGCTTTCTTT. The full variable domain, with the rest looked up from reference TRBV5-1 and TRBJ1-1, is KAGVTQTPRYLIKTRGQQVTLSCSPISGHRSVSWYQQTPGQGLQFLFEYFSETQRNKGNFPGRFSGRQFSNSRSEMNVSTLELGDSALYLCASQGGARNTEAFFGQGTRLTVV.

The chain recombines TRBV27 with TRBJ2-7; 7 bases align to TRBD1. Germline trimming cut 5 bases from V and 0 bases from J; bases unmatched to any gene: 10. The CDR3 loop spans 16 amino acids. The germline gives CDR1 MNHEY, CDR2 SMNVEV (reference sequence). Here the CDR3 DNA reads TGTGCCAGCAGTCGGTCCCCAGGGACAGCCTCCTACGAGCAGTACTTC. Translated, it gives CASSRSPGTASYEQYF.

The chain couples TRBV5-1 to TRBJ2-2; TRBD2 agrees at 11 bases. The ends lost 1 base at V and 0 bases at J; junction bases unmatched: 5. The germline gives CDR1 SGHRS, CDR2 YFSETQ. This CDR3 is 18 amino acids long. This chain's CDR3 is CASSLMTSGTTNTGELFF. The CDR3 DNA follows: TGCGCCAGCAGCTTGATGACTAGCGGGACGACGAACACCGGGGAGCTGTTTTTT.

The chain couples TRBV10-2 to TRBJ1-2; TRBD1 aligns across 7 bases. This CDR3 is built from 13 residues. Germline lookup yields CDR1 WSHSY and CDR2 SAAADI. Unmatched junction bases numbered 8, after V lost 10 bases and J lost 3 bases. The CDR3 loop is CATRGSMDYGYTF. The CDR3 DNA reads TGCGCCACCAGGGGGTCCATGGACTATGGCTACACCTTC.

The chain links TRBV30 to TRBJ1-5, with D possibly being TRBD1 (5 bases). The CDR3 runs to 15 residues. Trimming removed 5 bases at V and 4 bases at J, with 18 bases between. The germline gives CDR1 GTSNPN, CDR2 SVGIG (reference sequence). The CDR3 DNA reads TGTGCCTGGGGACACGTGCAGGGACTGAATCAGCCCCAGCATTTT. This encodes CAWGHVQGLNQPQHF.

This clone was seen just once. The chain couples TRBV7-6 to TRBJ2-1; unclear D gene. In germline, CDR1 is SGHVS, CDR2 FNYEAQ. V gave up 8 bases and J gave up 6 bases, with 17 bases separating them. The CDR3 is 14 residues long. Here the CDR3 reads CASGPVGPINEQFF. CDR3 bases: TGTGCCAGCGGCCCGGTGGGCCCTATCAATGAGCAGTTCTTC.

The chain links TRBV3-1 (or the pseudogene TRBV3-2) to TRBJ1-1; tentative D call: TRBD1 (6 bases). This CDR3 is built from 14 residues. CDR1 is LGHDT, CDR2 YNNKEL, per germline (reference sequence). V dropped 6 bases and J dropped 9 bases, with 20 bases sitting between them. CDR3 DNA sequence: TGTGCCAGCAGACCCGTACACAGGGAAGGAAAAGCTTTCTTT. This codes for CASRPVHREGKAFF.

This chain uses TRBV28 with TRBJ1-1; 8 nucleotides align to TRBD1. After removal of 5 bases from V and 11 bases from J, the junction contained 10 bases not matched to a gene. The CDR3 is 13 residues long. Germline lookup yields CDR1 MDHEN and CDR2 SYDVKM. The CDR3 reads CASSTAGGVAAFF. The CDR3 nucleotides read TGTGCCAGCAGTACCGCAGGGGGCGTTGCGGCTTTCTTT.

The chain employs TRBV4-2 and TRBJ2-1; D might be TRBD2 (6 bases). V was clipped by 0 bases and J by 8 bases, with 17 bases between them. CDR1 is LGHNA, CDR2 YNFKEQ, per germline. The CDR3 has 16 amino acids. The DNA for the CDR3 is TGTGCCAGCAGCCAAGAAAGAGCGGGTGGGAGCGATGAGCAGTTCTTC. Encoded protein: CASSQERAGGSDEQFF.

This chain uses TRBV7-2 with TRBJ1-2; D is ambiguous. Trimming took off 3 bases at V and 4 bases at J, with 9 bases between the two ends. The germline CDR1 and CDR2 sequences are SGHTA and FQGNSA. The CDR3 is 13 residues long. Written as DNA, the CDR3 is TGTGCCAGCAGCTTCGCCAGCCCCTATGGCTACACCTTC. Translation: CASSFASPYGYTF. The variable domain in full, completed from reference TRBV7-2 and TRBJ1-2, reads GAGVSQSPSNKVTEKGKDVELRCDPISGHTALYWYRQSLGQGLEFLIYFQGNSAPDKSGLPSDRFSAERTGGSVSTLTIQRTQQEDSAVYLCASSFASPYGYTFGSGTRLTVV.

V gene TRBV7-9 combines with J gene TRBJ1-1, with TRBD1 matching 7 bases. Germline CDR1 and CDR2: SEHNR and FQNEAQ (reference sequence). There are 14 residues in the CDR3. V lost 5 bases, J lost 5 bases, and 8 bases stayed unmatched. CDR3 amino acids: CASSLRQGGTEAFF. CDR3 nucleotide sequence: TGTGCCAGCAGCCTTAGACAGGGTGGAACTGAAGCTTTCTTT.

The chain uses TRBV11-2 and TRBJ2-1; weak D call: TRBD1 (6 bases). The CDR3 sequence is 14 residues long. The ends were cut back, 7 bases at V and 4 bases at J, with 14 bases in the middle. CDR1 is SGHAT, CDR2 FQNNGV, per germline. CDR3 in DNA: TGTGCCAGCAACCCCTGGGGGCAGTACAATGAGCAGTTCTTC. Its translation: CASNPWGQYNEQFF. The variable domain in full, with the rest retrieved from reference TRBV11-2 and TRBJ2-1, is EAGVAQSPRYKIIEKRQSVAFWCNPISGHATLYWYQQILGQGPKLLIQFQNNGVVDDSQLPKDRFSAERLKGVDSTLKIQPAKLEDSAVYLCASNPWGQYNEQFFGPGTRLTVL.

The chain joins TRBV25-1 to TRBJ1-1, with D hard to call. This CDR3 has 11 residues. V shed 3 bases and J shed 7 bases, with 6 bases lying between them. Germline CDR1 reads MGHDK; CDR2 reads SYGVNS. The CDR3 nucleotides read TGTGCCAGCAGTGATACGGTTGAAGCTTTCTTT. Protein: CASSDTVEAFF.

The V call is TRBV3-1 (or the pseudogene TRBV3-2), the J call TRBJ2-3; no firm D call. The V gene lost 0 bases and the J gene lost 4 bases, with 14 bases spanning the gap. The CDR3 sequence is 16 residues long. Germline CDR1 and CDR2: LGHDT and YNNKEL (reference sequence). The CDR3 nucleotides are TGTGCCAGCAGCCAAGATTCCTCGGCAGGTTCAGATACGCAGTATTTT. Protein sequence: CASSQDSSAGSDTQYF.

The rearrangement uses TRBV16 and TRBJ1-5; possible D gene TRBD1, 5 bases. Trimming pared 1 base from V and 1 base from J, leaving 14 bases between. This CDR3 spans 17 amino acids. Per the germline V gene, CDR1 is KGHSY and CDR2 is FQNENV. In DNA, the CDR3 is TGTGCCAGCAGCCAATTGTCAGGGAGGTCGAGCAATCAGCCCCAGCATTTT. It specifies CASSQLSGRSSNQPQHF.

As DNA, the CDR3 is TGTGCCAGCAGTTACAACTGGGGCACTGAAGCTTTCTTT. Translated, it gives CASSYNWGTEAFF. The V gene is TRBV6-2 or TRBV6-3, the J gene TRBJ1-1, with unresolved D. This CDR3 region has 13 residues. Trimming took 2 bases from V and 4 from J, leaving 8 bases between them. CDR1 and CDR2 (germline): MNHEY, SVGEGT.

Remarks on this clone: At the DNA level, this CDR3 is encoded by other sequences in the same sample as well. The V call is TRBV20-1, the J call TRBJ2-1; no reliable D call. Germline CDR1 is DFQATT and CDR2 is SNEGSKA (reference sequence). The length of the CDR3 is 11 residues. V was clipped by 3 bases and J by 2 bases, with 2 bases between them. The CDR3 DNA reads TGCAGTGCTAGGACCTACAATGAGCAGTTCTTC. It specifies CSARTYNEQFF.